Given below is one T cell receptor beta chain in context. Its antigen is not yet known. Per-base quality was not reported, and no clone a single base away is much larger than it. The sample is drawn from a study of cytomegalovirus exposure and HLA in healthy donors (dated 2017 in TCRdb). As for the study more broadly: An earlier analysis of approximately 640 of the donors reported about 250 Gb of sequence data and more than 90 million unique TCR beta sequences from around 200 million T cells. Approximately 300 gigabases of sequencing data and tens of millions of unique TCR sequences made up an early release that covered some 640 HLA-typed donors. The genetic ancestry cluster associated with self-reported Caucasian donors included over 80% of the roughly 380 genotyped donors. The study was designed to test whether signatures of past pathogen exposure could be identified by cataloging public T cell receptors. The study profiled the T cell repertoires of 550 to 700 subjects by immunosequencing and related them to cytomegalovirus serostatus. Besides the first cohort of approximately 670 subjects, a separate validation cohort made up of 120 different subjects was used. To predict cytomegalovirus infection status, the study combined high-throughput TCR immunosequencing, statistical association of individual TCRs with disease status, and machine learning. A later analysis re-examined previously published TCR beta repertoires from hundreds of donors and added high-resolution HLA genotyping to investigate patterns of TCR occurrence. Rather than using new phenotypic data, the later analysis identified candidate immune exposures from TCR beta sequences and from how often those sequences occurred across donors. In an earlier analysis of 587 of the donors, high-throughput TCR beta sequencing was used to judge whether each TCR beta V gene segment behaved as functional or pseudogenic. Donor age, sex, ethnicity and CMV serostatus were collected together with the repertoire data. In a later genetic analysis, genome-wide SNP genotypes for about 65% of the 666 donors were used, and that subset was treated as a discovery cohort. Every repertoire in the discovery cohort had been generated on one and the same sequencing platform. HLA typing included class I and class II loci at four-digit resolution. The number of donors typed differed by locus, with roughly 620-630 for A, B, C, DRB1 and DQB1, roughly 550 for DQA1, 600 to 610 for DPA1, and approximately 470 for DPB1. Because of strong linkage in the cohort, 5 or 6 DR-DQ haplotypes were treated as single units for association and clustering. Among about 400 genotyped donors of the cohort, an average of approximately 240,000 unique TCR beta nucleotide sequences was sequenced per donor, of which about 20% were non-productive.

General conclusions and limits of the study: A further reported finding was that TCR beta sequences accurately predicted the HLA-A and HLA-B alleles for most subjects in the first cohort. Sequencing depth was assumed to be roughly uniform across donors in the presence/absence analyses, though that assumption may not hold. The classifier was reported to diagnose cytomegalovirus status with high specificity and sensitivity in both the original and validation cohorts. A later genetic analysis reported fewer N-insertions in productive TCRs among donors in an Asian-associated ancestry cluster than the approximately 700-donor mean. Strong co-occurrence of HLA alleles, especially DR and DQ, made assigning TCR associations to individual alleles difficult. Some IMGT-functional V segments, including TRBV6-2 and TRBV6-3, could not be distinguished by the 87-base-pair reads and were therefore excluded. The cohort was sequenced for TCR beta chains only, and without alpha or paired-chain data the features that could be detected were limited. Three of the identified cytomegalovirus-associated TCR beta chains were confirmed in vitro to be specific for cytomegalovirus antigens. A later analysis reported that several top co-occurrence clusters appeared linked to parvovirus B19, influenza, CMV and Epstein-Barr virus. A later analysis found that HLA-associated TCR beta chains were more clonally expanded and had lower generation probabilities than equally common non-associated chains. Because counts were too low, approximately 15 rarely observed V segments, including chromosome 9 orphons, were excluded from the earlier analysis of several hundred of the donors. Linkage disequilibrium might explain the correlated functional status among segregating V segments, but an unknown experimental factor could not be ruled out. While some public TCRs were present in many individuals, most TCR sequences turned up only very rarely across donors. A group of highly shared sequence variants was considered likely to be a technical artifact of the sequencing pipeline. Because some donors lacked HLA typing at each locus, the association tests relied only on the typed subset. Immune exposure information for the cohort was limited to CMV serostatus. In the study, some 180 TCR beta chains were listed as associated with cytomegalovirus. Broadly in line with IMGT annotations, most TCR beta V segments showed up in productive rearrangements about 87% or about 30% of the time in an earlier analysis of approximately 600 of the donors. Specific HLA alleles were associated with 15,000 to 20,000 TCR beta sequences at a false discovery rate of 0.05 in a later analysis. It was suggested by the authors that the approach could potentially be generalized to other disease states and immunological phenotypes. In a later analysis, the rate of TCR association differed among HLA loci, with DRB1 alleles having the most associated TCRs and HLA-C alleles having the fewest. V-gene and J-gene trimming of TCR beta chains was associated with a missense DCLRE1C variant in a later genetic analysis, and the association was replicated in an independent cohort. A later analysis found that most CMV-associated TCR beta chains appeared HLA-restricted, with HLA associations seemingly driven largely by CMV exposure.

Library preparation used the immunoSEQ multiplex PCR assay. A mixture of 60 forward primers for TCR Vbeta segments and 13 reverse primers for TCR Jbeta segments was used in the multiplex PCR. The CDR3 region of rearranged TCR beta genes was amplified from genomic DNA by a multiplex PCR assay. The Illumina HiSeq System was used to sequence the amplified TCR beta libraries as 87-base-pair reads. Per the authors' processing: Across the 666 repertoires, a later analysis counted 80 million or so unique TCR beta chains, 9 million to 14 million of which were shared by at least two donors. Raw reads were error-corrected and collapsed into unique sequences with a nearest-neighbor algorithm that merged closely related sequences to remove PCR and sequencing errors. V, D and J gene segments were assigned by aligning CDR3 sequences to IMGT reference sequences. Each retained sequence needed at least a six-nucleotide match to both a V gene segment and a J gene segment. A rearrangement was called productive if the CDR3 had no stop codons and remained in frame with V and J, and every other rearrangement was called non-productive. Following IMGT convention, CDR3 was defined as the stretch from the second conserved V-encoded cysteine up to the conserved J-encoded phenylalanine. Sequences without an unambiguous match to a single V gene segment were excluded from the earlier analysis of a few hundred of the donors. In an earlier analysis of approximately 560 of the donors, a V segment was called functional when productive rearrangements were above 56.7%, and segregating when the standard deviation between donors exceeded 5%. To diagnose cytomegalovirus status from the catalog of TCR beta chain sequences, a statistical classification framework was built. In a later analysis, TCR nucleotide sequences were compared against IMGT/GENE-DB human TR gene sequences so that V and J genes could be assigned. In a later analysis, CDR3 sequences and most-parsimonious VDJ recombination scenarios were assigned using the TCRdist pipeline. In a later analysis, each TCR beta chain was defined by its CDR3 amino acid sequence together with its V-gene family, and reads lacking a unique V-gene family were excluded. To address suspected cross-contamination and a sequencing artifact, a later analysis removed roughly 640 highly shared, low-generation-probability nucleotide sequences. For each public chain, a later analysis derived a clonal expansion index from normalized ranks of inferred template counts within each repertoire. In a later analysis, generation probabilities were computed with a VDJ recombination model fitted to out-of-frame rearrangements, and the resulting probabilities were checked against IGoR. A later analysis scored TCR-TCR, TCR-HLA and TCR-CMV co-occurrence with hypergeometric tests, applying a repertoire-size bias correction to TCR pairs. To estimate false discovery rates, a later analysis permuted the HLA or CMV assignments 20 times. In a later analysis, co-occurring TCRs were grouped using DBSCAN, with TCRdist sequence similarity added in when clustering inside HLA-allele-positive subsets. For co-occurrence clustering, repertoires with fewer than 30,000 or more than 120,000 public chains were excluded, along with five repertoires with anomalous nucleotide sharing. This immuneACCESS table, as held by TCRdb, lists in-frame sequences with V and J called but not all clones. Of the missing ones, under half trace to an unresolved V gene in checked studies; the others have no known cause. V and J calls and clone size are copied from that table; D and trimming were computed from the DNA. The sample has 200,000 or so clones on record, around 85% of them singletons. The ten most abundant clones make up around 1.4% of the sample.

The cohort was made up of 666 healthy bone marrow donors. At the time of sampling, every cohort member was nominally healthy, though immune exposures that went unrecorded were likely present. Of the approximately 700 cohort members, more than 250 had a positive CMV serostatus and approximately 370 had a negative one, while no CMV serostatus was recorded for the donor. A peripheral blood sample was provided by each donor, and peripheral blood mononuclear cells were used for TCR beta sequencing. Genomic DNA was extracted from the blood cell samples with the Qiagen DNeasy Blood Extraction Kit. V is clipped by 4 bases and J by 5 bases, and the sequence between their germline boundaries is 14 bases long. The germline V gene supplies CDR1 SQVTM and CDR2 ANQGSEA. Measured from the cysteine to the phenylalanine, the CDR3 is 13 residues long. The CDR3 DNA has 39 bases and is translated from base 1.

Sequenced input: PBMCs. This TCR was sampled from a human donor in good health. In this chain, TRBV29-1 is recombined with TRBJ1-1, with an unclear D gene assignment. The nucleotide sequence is TGCAGCGTTGTGTTGGCAGGATTAACTGAAGCTTTCTTT. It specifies CSVVLAGLTEAFF. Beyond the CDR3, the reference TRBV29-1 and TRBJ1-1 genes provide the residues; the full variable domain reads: SAVISQKPSRDICQRGTSLTIQCQVDSQVTMMFWYRQQPGQSLTLIATANQGSEATYESGFVIDKFPISRPNLTFSTLTVSNMSPEDSSIYLCSVVLAGLTEAFFGQGTRLTVV.